This T cell receptor beta chain comes out of a study of T cell responses to AZD1222 COVID-19 vaccine. With regard to this clone: The antigen remains undetermined.

Study outcomes and limitations: Targets within unmutated variant regions were reportedly found for nearly half of spike-specific TCRs. Two doses of AZD1222 preceded a rise in Spike-specific TCR breadth and depth.

Some second doses came at about 4 weeks and others at about 12 weeks; these were pooled. TCRdb's table, derived via immunoSEQ multiplex PCR, lists solely in-frame clones and lacks some. The table has about 120,000 clones, about 88% seen once; the top ten hold over 2.5%. V lost 5 bases, J lost 2 bases, and 16 bases lay in between. The CDR3 length is 15 residues. CDR1 and CDR2 from the germline V gene are SEHNR and FQNEAQ (reference sequence). The chain couples TRBV7-9 to TRBJ2-7, with TRBD1 as a possible D gene (6 bases). This TCR came from an adult who received the AZD1222 COVID-19 vaccine. Sequences were derived from peripheral blood, sampled 28 days after the second AZD1222 dose. CDR3 in amino acids: CASSPITGQAYEQYF. CDR3 DNA: TGTGCCAGCAGCCCAATTACGGGACAAGCCTACGAGCAGTACTTC. Based on the CDR3 plus reference TRBV7-9 and TRBJ2-7, the full variable domain is DTGVSQNPRHKITKRGQNVTFRCDPISEHNRLYWYRQTLGQGPEFLTYFQNEAQLEKSRLLSDRFSAERPKGSFSTLEIQRTEQGDSAMYLCASSPITGQAYEQYFGPGTRLTVT.